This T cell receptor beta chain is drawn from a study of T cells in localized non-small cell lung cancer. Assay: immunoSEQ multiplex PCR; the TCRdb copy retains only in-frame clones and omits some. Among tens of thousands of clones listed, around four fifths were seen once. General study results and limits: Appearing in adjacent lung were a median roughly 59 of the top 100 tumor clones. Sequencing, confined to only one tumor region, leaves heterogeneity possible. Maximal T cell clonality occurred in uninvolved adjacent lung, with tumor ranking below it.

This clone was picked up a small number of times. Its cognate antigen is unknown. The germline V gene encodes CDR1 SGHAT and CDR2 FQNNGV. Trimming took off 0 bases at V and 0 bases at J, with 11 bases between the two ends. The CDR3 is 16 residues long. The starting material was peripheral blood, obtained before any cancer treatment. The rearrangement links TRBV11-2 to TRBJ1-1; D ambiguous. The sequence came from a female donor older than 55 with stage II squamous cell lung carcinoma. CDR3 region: CASSLEGGAMNTEAFF. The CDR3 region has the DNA TGTGCCAGCAGCTTAGAGGGCGGTGCCATGAACACTGAAGCTTTCTTT.